The sequence of this T cell receptor (beta chain) was determined in a study of shared clonotypes between healthy human individuals. Study overall: The composition of the donors was two women and a few men aged 18 to 49.

Without sorting, samples used around 100 million PBMCs for genomic DNA. This clone was seen ten or more times. The target antigen is unknown. The CDR3 runs to 15 residues. Germline values: CDR1 SGHRS, CDR2 YFSETQ. Trimming cost V 0 bases and J 3 bases; bases outside gene matches: 1. The method was immunoSEQ multiplex PCR; TCRdb's version includes in-frame clones alone and lacks a portion of them. The sample shows about 460,000 clones, over 60% of them seen only once. Study results and caveats: Tissues were not sampled, only blood, and their repertoires likely differ. The represented genetic and exposure-history diversity was limited by the small number of donors.

This clonotype was sampled from a woman aged 40 to 50 in good health. Some clones in this sample may be carry-over from other donors' samples. The specimen was PBMCs. The V gene is TRBV5-1, the J gene TRBJ2-5; 11 bases are a match to TRBD2. In DNA, the CDR3 is TGCGCCAGCAGCTTGGCGGGACTAGCGGAAGAGACCCAGTACTTC. As protein: CASSLAGLAEETQYF.